This T cell receptor beta chain was found in a study of regulatory T cells in long-lasting Graves disease. The V segment lost 6 bases and the J segment 2 bases; nucleotides outside the gene matches: 3. The CDR3 totals 16 residues. Germline V gene sequence: CDR1 DFQATT, CDR2 SNEGSKA (reference sequence). Through Arm-PCR of CDR3 regions and iRepertoire HTBI primers, TCR beta libraries were built. TCRdb recomputed calls from the multiplex PCR reads with MiXCR, one row per CDR3 protein. The data contain a few hundred thousand distinct CDR3 sequences, 23% of them singletons. Study findings and constraints: Persistent-disease Graves' patients showed less TCR diversity than new cases.

Stated time point: persistent/refractory GD, antithyroid drugs over 5 years with positive TRAb. Extracted RNA from PBMCs served as the source of the TCR library. For this clonotype: The antigen remains unidentified.

The clonotype originates from a female donor with Graves disease. The chain has TRBV20-1 and TRBJ2-6, with TRBD2 matching over 14 bases. The specimen was peripheral blood mononuclear cells (PBMCs), collected when the disease was refractory, from a patient treated with antithyroid drugs. CDR3 protein: CSAKTSGRAGANVLTF. CDR3 nucleotide sequence: TGCAGTGCAAAGACTAGCGGGAGGGCTGGGGCCAACGTCCTGACTTTC.